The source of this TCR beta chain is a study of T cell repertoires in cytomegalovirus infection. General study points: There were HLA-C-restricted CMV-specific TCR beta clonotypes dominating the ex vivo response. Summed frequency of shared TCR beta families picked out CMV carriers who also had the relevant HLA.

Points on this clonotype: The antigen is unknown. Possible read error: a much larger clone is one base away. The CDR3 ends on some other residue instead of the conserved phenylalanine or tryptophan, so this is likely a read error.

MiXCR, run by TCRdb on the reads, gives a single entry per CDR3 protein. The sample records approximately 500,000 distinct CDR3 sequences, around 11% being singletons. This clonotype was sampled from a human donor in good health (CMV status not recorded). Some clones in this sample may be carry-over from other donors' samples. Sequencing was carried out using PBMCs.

The CDR3 protein is CSAREGNPYNEQFL. The CDR3 DNA follows: TGCAGTGCTAGGGAAGGGAATCCCTACAATGAGCAGTTCCTC. This sequence joins TRBV20-1 and TRBJ2-1; D ambiguous. Trimming pared 3 bases from V and 2 bases from J, leaving 11 bases between. Germline CDR1 and CDR2: DFQATT and SNEGSKA (reference sequence). The length of the CDR3 is 14 residues.